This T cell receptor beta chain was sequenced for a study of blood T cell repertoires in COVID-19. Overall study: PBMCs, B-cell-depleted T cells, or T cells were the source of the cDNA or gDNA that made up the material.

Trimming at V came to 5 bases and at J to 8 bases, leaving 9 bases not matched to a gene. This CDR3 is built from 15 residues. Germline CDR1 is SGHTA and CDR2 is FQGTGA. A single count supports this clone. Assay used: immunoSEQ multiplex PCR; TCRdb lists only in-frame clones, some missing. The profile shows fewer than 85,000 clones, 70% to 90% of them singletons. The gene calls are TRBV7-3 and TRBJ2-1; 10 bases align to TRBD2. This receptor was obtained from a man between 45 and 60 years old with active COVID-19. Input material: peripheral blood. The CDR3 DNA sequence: TGTGCCAGCAGCCCGGGGGCTAGCGGGAGCCATGAGCAGTTCTTC. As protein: CASSPGASGSHEQFF.